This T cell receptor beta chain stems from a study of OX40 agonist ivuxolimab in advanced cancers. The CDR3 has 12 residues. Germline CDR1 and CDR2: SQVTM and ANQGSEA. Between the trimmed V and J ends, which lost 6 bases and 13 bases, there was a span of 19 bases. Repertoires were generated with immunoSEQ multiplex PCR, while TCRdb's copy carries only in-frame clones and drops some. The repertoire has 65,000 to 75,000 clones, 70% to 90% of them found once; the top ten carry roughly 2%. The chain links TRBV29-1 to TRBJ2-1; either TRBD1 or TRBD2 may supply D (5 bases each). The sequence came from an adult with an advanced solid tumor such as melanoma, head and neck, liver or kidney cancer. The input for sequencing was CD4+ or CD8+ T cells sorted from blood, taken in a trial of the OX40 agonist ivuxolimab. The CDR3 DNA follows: TGCAGCGTGGCCCAGGGACGGCCTCTCCAGTTCTTC. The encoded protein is CSVAQGRPLQFF.